The 8 T cell receptor beta chains below were found in one sample sequenced in a study of T cells after yellow fever vaccination. MiXCR, applied by TCRdb to the 5' RACE reads, yields one record per CDR3 protein. This sample has about 160,000 distinct CDR3 sequences, with more than 5.5% found just once. Source: CD4+ T cells sorted from PBMCs, taken less than 6 days after the first yellow fever vaccination. The receptors were gathered from a man between 18 and 29 years old who received the YFV17D yellow fever vaccine.

This clonotype appeared many times. The chain couples TRBV12-3 or TRBV12-4 to TRBJ1-4; no definite D call. Trimming left V 5 bases short and J 0 bases short, with 10 bases between. The CDR3 spans 15 residues. CDR3 DNA: TGTGCCAGCAGTCCCAGTTGGGCAACTAATGAAAAACTGTTTTTT. Translating gives CASSPSWATNEKLFF.

This clonotype was seen just once. A much more abundant neighbour one base away suggests this may be a read error. The rearrangement joins TRBV28 to TRBJ2-7; a possible D gene is TRBD2 (6 bases). V lost 7 bases to trimming and J lost 2 bases, with 9 bases between them. The CDR3 spans 12 residues. Germline V CDR1 and CDR2: MDHEN, SYDVKM. CDR3 nucleotides: TGTGCCAGCACTCGGACTACCTACGAGCAGTACGTC. Protein: CASTRTTYEQYV.

The V gene is TRBV6-2 or TRBV6-3, the J gene TRBJ2-1; D gene ambiguous. The V end lost 7 bases, the J end lost 10 bases, and 20 bases lay between the germline ends. The CDR3 has 14 residues. CDR1 MNHEY and CDR2 SVGEGT come from the germline V gene. CDR3 sequence: CASTLRLGFTEQFF. CDR3 DNA: TGTGCCAGCACTCTAAGACTGGGGTTCACGGAGCAGTTCTTC.

This clonotype was seen at least ten times. The chain is built from TRBV6-5 and TRBJ2-2; D not certain. CDR1 and CDR2 (germline): MNHEY, SVGAGI. V shed 2 bases and J shed 4 bases, with 8 bases lying between them. The CDR3 runs 14 residues. The CDR3, as DNA: TGTGCCAGCAGTTACAGGGATGGCACCGGGGAGCTGTTTTTT. Translation: CASSYRDGTGELFF.

This clonotype was observed at least ten times. The V and J genes are TRBV6-5 and TRBJ2-1; 9 bases fit TRBD1. CDR1 and CDR2 (germline): MNHEY, SVGAGI. The V segment lost 8 bases and the J segment 7 bases; nucleotides outside the gene matches: 12. This CDR3 has 15 residues. The CDR3 coding sequence is TGTGCCAGCTGGTTCAGGACAGGGGTGTGGAATGAGCAGTTCTTC. The encoded protein is CASWFRTGVWNEQFF.

This clonotype was counted many times. V and J are TRBV3-1 and TRBJ2-7, with TRBD2 as a possible D gene (6 bases). Between the trimmed V and J ends, which lost 2 bases and 4 bases, there was a span of 21 bases. Germline V lookup: CDR1 LGHDT, CDR2 YNNKEL (reference sequence). This CDR3 contains 17 residues. In DNA, the CDR3 is TGTGCCAGCAGCCAAAGCCCTGCGGGGACTGGTATGTACGAGCAGTACTTC. Translating gives CASSQSPAGTGMYEQYF.

J is TRBJ2-3 and V is TRBV15; D might be TRBD2 (6 bases). This CDR3 has 15 amino acids. Between the trimmed V and J ends, which lost 5 bases and 0 bases, there was a span of 12 bases. Germline lookup yields CDR1 LNHNV and CDR2 YYDKDF (reference sequence). CDR3 in amino acids: CATSRGRGSTDTQYF. The CDR3 bases are TGTGCCACCAGCCGCGGTCGGGGGAGCACAGATACGCAGTATTTT.

This clonotype was counted at least ten times. This chain joins TRBV6-4 and TRBJ1-3; D remains unclear. Germline V gene data show CDR1 as MRHNA and CDR2 as SNTAGT. V was shortened by 5 bases and J by 7 bases, with 15 bases between the two germline ends. This CDR3 contains 14 residues. CDR3 in DNA: TGTGCCAGCAGTCCCGACGGGGTCGGGAACACCATATATTTT. It is translated as CASSPDGVGNTIYF.